This TCR beta chain was found in a study of CD39 and CD103 CD8 tumor-infiltrating T cells. Study-level results: DN TIL clonotypes largely overlapped peripheral memory CD8 repertoires, unlike DP. DP CD8 TILs appeared more oligoclonal than DN and SP CD8 TILs and blood memory CD8 T cells.

The CDR3 sequence is 18 residues long. Germline trimming cut 1 base from V and 0 bases from J; bases unmatched to any gene: 5. CDR1 and CDR2 from the germline V gene are SEHNR and FQNEAQ (reference sequence). Genomic DNA came from about 10,000 to 100,000 sorted cells per subset. Here immunoSEQ multiplex PCR was the method, and the copy in TCRdb shows in-frame clones only, minus some. This sample has 2,500 to 3,500 clones, with about four fifths found just once. DN, SP and DP CD8 TIL subsets came from CD39/CD103 sorting of CD3+CD4-CD8+CD45RA- cells. As concerns this clone: Its antigen is unknown.

Sequencing was performed on CD39- CD103- CD8+ T cells sorted from the tumor. Subset described: CD103-CD39- double-negative CD45RA- CD8 T cells. The sequence came from a human donor with head and neck squamous cell carcinoma. J is TRBJ2-1 and V is TRBV7-9; 11 positions match TRBD2. The CDR3 nucleotides are TGTGCCAGCAGCTTAGGTCTAGCGGGGGGCTACTCCTACAATGAGCAGTTCTTC. Its translation: CASSLGLAGGYSYNEQFF. The full variable domain, completed using reference TRBV7-9 and TRBJ2-1, is DTGVSQNPRHKITKRGQNVTFRCDPISEHNRLYWYRQTLGQGPEFLTYFQNEAQLEKSRLLSDRFSAERPKGSFSTLEIQRTEQGDSAMYLCASSLGLAGGYSYNEQFFGPGTRLTVL.